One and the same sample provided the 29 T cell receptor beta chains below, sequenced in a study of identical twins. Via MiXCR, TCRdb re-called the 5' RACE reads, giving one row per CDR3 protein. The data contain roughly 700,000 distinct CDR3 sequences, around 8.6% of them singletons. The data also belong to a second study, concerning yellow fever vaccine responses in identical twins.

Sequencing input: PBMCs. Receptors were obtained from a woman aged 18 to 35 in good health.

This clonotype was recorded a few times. CDR3 amino acids: CAIKEGRSQPQHF. CDR3 nucleotide sequence: TGTGCCATCAAGGAAGGACGTAGCCAGCCCCAGCATTTT. V and J are TRBV10-3 and TRBJ1-5; D not certain. The germline CDR1 and CDR2 sequences are ENHRY and SYGVKD. The V end lost 7 bases, the J end lost 7 bases, and 14 bases lay between the germline ends. The CDR3 runs to 13 residues.

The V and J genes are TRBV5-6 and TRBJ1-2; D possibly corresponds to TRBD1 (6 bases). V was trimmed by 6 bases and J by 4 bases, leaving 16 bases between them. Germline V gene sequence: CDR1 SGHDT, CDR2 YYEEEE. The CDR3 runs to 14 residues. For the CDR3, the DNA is TGTGCCAGCACCCCCCGGGACATAGTCTATGGCTACACCTTC. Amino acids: CASTPRDIVYGYTF. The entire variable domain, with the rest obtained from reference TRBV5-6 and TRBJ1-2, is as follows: DAGVTQSPTHLIKTRGQQVTLRCSPKSGHDTVSWYQQALGQGPQFIFQYYEEEERQRGNFPDRFSGHQFPNYSSELNVNALLLGDSALYLCASTPRDIVYGYTFGSGTRLTVV.

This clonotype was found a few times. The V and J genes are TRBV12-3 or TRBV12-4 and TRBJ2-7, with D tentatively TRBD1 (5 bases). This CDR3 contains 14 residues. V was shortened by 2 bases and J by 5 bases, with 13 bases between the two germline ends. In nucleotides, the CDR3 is TGTGCCAGCAGTTTAAGAGACAGAAGGAACGAGCAGTACTTC. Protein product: CASSLRDRRNEQYF.

Here the CDR3 DNA reads TGTGCCAGCAAACTCCCCGGGACAGCCCAGAAAGAGCAGTACTTC. This encodes CASKLPGTAQKEQYF. The J gene is TRBJ2-7, the V gene TRBV28; 7 nucleotides match TRBD1. V shed 7 bases and J 7 bases; nucleotides not matched to a gene: 16. Germline V gene data show CDR1 as MDHEN and CDR2 as SYDVKM. The CDR3 spans 15 residues.

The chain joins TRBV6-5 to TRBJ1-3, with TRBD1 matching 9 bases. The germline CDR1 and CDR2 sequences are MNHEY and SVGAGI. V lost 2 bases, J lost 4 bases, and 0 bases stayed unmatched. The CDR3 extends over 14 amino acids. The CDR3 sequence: CASSYGTGGNTIYF. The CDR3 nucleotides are TGTGCCAGCAGTTACGGGACAGGGGGAAACACCATATATTTT.

The CDR3 bases are TGTGCCAGCAGCAAAGAGGGTAGACAGGGGGTCACCGGGGAGCTGTTTTTT. Translated, it gives CASSKEGRQGVTGELFF. V gene TRBV21-1 combines with J gene TRBJ2-2; the table names TRBD1, a call not compared with the DNA. TRBV21-1 is given as a pseudogene. The CDR3 runs 17 residues.

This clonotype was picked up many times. The CDR3: CSVQVGGGIGELFF. The CDR3 DNA is TGCAGCGTTCAAGTCGGAGGGGGCATCGGGGAGCTGTTTTTT. The chain combines TRBV29-1 with TRBJ2-2; the D gene is possibly TRBD1 (7 bases). The germline V gene encodes CDR1 SQVTM and CDR2 ANQGSEA. CDR3 length equals 14 residues. V lost 5 bases to trimming and J lost 7 bases, with 17 bases between them.

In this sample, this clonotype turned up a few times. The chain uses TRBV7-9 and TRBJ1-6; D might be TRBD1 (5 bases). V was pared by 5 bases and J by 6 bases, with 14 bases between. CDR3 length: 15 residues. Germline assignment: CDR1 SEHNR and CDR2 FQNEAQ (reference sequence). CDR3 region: CASSRGTDSNSPLHF. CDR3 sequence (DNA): TGTGCCAGCAGCCGCGGGACGGACTCTAATTCACCCCTCCACTTT. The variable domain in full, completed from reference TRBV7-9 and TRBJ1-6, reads DTGVSQNPRHKITKRGQNVTFRCDPISEHNRLYWYRQTLGQGPEFLTYFQNEAQLEKSRLLSDRFSAERPKGSFSTLEIQRTEQGDSAMYLCASSRGTDSNSPLHFGNGTRLTVT.

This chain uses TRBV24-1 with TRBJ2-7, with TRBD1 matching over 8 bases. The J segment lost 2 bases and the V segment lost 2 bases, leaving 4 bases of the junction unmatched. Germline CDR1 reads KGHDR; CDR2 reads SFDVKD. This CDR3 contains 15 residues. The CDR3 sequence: CATSDSGRGPYEQYF. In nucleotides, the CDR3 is TGTGCCACCAGTGATTCAGGCAGGGGGCCCTACGAGCAGTACTTC.

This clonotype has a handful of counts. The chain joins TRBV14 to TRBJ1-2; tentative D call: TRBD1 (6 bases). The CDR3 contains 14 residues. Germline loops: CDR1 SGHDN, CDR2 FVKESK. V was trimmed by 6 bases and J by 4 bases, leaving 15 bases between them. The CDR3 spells CASRPQGSIYGYTF. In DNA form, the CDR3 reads TGTGCCAGCAGACCCCAGGGGAGTATCTATGGCTACACCTTC.

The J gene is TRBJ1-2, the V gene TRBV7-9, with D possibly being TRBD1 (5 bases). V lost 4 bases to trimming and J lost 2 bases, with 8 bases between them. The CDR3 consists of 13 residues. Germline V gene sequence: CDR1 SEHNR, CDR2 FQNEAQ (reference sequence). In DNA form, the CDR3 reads TGTGCCAGCAGCTCGACAGAGAACTATGGCTACACCTTC. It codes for CASSSTENYGYTF.

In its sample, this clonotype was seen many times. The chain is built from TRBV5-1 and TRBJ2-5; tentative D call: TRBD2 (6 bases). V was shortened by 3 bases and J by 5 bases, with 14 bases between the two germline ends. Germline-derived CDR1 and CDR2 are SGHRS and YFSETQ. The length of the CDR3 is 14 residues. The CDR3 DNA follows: TGCGCCAGCAGCTCGGAGGGACGGCTGGAGACCCAGTACTTC. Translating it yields CASSSEGRLETQYF.

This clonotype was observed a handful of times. In nucleotides, the CDR3 is TGTGCCAGCAGTGACCCCACGGGGAGCGCTGAAGCTTTCTTT. Protein: CASSDPTGSAEAFF. The V and J genes are TRBV25-1 and TRBJ1-1; no firm D call. This CDR3 has 14 amino acids. The germline CDR1 and CDR2 sequences are MGHDK and SYGVNS. The V end lost 3 bases, the J end lost 6 bases, and 14 bases lay between the germline ends. Variable domain in full (rest from reference TRBV25-1 and TRBJ1-1): EADIYQTPRYLVIGTGKKITLECSQTMGHDKMYWYQQDPGMELHLIHYSYGVNSTEKGDLSSESTVSRIRTEHFPLTLESARPSHTSQYLCASSDPTGSAEAFFGQGTRLTVV.

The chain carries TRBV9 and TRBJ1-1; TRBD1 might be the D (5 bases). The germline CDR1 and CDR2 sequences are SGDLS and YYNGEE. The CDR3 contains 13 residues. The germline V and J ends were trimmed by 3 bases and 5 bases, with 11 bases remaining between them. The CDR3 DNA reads TGTGCCAGCAGCGAAGGGGTGGGAACTGAAGCTTTCTTT. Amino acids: CASSEGVGTEAFF.

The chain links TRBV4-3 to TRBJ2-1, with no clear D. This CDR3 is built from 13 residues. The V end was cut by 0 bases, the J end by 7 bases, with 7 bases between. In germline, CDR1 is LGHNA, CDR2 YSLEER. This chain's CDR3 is CASSQDWFNEQFF. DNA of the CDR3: TGCGCCAGCAGCCAAGATTGGTTTAATGAGCAGTTCTTC.

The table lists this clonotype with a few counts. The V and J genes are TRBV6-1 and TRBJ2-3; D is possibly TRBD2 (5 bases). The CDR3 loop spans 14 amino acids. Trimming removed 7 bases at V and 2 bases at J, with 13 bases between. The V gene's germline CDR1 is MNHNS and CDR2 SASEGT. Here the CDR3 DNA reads TGTGCCAGCACCACACGGAGGTACACAGATACGCAGTATTTT. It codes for CASTTRRYTDTQYF.

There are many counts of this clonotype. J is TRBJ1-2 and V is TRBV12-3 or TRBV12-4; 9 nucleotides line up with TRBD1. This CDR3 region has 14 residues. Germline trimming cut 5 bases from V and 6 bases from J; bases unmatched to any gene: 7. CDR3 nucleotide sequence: TGTGCCAGCAGTATGGGGACAGGGAATCATGGCTACACCTTC. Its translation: CASSMGTGNHGYTF.

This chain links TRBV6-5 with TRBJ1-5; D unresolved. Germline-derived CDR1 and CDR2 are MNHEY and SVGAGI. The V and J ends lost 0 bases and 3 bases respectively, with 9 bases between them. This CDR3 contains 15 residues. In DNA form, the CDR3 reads TGTGCCAGCAGTTACTCGGGAGGGAACAATCAGCCCCAGCATTTT. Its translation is CASSYSGGNNQPQHF.

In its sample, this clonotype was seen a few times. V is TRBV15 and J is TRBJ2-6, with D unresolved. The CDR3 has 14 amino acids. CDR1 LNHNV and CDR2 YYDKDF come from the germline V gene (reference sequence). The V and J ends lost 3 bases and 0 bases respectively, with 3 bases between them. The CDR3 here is CATSRGSGANVLTF. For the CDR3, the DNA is TGTGCCACCAGCAGGGGCTCTGGGGCCAACGTCCTGACTTTC.

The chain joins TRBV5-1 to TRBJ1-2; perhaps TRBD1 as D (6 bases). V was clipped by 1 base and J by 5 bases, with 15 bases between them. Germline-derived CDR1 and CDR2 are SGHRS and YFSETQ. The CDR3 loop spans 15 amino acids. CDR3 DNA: TGCGCCAGCAGCTTGACTCTTCCAGGGGAGTATGGCTACACCTTC. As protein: CASSLTLPGEYGYTF.

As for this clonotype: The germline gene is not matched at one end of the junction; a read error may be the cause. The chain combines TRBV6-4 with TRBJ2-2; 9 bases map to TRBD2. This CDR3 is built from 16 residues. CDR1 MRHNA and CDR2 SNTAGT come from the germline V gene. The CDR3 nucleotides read TGTGCCAGCAGTAACGGACTAGCGCTAAACAGCGGGGAGCTGTTTTTT. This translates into CASSNGLALNSGELFF.

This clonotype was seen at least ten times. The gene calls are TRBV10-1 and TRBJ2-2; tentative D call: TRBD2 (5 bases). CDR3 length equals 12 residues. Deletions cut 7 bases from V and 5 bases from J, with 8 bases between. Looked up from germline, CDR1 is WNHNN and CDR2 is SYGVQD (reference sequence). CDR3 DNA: TGCGCCAGCATGACTACTACCGGGGAGCTGTTTTTT. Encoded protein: CASMTTTGELFF.

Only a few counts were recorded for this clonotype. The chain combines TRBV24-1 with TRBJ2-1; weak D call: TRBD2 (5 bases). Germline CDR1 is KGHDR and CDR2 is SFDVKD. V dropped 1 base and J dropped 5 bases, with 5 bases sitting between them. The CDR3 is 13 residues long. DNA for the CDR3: TGTGCCACCAGTGATTTAGCGGACAATGAGCAGTTCTTC. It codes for CATSDLADNEQFF.

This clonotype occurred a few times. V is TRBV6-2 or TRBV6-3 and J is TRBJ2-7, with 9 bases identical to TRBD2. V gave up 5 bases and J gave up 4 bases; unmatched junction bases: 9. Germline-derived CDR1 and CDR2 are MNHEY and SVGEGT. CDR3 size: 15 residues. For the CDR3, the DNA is TGTGCCAGCAGTCCCTTTCTAGCGGGACTATACGAGCAGTACTTC. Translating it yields CASSPFLAGLYEQYF.

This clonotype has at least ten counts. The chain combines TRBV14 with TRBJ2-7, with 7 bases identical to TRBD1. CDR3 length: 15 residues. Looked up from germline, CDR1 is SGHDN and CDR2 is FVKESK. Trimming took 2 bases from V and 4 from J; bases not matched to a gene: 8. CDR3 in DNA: TGTGCCAGCAGCCAACCCCGGGACAGAGGTTACGAGCAGTACTTC. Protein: CASSQPRDRGYEQYF.

DNA of the CDR3: TGTGCCAGCAGGCCTAGCGGAAGGAGCTCCTACGAGCAGTACTTC. Translation gives CASRPSGRSSYEQYF. This sequence joins TRBV28 and TRBJ2-7; 7 nucleotides line up with TRBD2. CDR1 and CDR2 (germline): MDHEN, SYDVKM. J gave up 0 bases and V 6 bases, and 8 bases lay outside the gene matches. The CDR3 has 15 residues. The entire variable domain, with the rest obtained from reference TRBV28 and TRBJ2-7, is as follows: DVKVTQSSRYLVKRTGEKVFLECVQDMDHENMFWYRQDPGLGLRLIYFSYDVKMKEKGDIPEGYSVSREKKERFSLILESASTNQTSMYLCASRPSGRSSYEQYFGPGTRLTVT.

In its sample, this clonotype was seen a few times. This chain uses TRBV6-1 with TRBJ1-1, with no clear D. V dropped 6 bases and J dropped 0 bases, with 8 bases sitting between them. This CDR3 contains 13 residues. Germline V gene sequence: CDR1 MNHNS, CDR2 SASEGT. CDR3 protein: CASSNSLNTEAFF. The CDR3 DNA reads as TGTGCCAGCAGCAACAGCCTGAACACTGAAGCTTTCTTT.

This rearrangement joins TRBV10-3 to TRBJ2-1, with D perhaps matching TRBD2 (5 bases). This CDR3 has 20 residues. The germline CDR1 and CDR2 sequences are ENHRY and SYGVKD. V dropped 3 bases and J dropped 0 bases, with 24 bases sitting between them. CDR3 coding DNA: TGTGCCATCAGTGACCAAACCGGGAAAGGACTTCTAAACTCCTACAATGAGCAGTTCTTC. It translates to CAISDQTGKGLLNSYNEQFF.

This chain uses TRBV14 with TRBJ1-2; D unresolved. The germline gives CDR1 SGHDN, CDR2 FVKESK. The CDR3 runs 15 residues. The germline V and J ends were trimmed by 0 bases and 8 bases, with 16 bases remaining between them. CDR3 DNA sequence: TGTGCCAGCAGCCAAGATCGAAGAGGAGTTGAAGGCTACACCTTC. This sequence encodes CASSQDRRGVEGYTF.